These T cell receptor beta chains were read from a single sample in a study of T cells after yellow fever vaccination. TCRdb re-derived calls from the 5' RACE reads in MiXCR, one entry per CDR3 protein. The sample lists a few hundred thousand distinct CDR3 sequences; under 15% were seen once. This sample comprised CD4+ T cells sorted from PBMCs, obtained 45 days after the yellow fever booster vaccination. The receptors were sampled from a young man who received the YFV17D yellow fever vaccine. The CDR3 runs from the conserved cysteine through the conserved F or W. The D gene is left open where the match is weak. Clone size is stated in some rows and not others, as once, few, many or a class when expanded.

V: TRBV27; size: few; D: .; J: TRBJ2-1; DNA: TGTGCCAGCAGTAAAGGCGCCAGAGGTACTGAGCAGTTCTTC; CDR3: CASSKGARGTEQFF
V: TRBV6-1; size: few; D: TRBD2; J: TRBJ2-3; DNA: TGTGCCAGCAGTCAATCGGGACTACCGCTTTCCACGGATACGCAGTATTTT; CDR3: CASSQSGLPLSTDTQYF
V: TRBV7-2; size: few; D: .; J: TRBJ1-4; DNA: TGTGCCAGCAGCTTCGCGTGGCCAGGGCCACGAGGTGAAAAACTGTTTTTT; CDR3: CASSFAWPGPRGEKLFF
V: TRBV5-1; size: .; D: .; J: TRBJ2-2; DNA: TGCGCCAGCAGCTTGGCGCTAGCCACCGGGGAGCTGTTTTTT; CDR3: CASSLALATGELFF
V: TRBV12-3/TRBV12-4; size: few; D: .; J: TRBJ1-1; DNA: TGTGCCAGCAGTTTAGGGCAGGGAGAAGCTTTCTTT; CDR3: CASSLGQGEAFF
V: TRBV4-2; size: .; D: .; J: TRBJ2-5; DNA: TGTGCCAGCAGCCAAGGCGTAGGTAGCGGCCGGGAGACCCAGTACTTC; CDR3: CASSQGVGSGRETQYF
V: TRBV20-1; size: few; D: .; J: TRBJ1-5; DNA: TGCAGTGCTAGATACAGGGCCCATCGGGGTCAGCCCCAGCATTTT; CDR3: CSARYRAHRGQPQHF
V: TRBV20-1; size: few; D: .; J: TRBJ2-3; DNA: TGCAGTGCTGTCTCAACGGGGGGCGGACGGGCCACAGATACGCAGTATTTT; CDR3: CSAVSTGGGRATDTQYF
V: TRBV27; size: few; D: TRBD2; J: TRBJ2-1; DNA: TGTGCCAGCAAAGCCCTAGCGGCCTACAATGAGCAGTTCTTC; CDR3: CASKALAAYNEQFF
V: TRBV6-2/TRBV6-3; size: few; D: TRBD1; J: TRBJ1-5; DNA: TGTGCCAGCAGTCACGGGACAGGGTATAGCCAGCCCCAGCATTTT; CDR3: CASSHGTGYSQPQHF
V: TRBV12-3/TRBV12-4; size: .; D: TRBD2; J: TRBJ2-1; DNA: TGTGCCAGCAGTTTCCAAGCGGGAGTTTTTGGAAGCTCCTACAATGAGCAGTTCTTC; CDR3: CASSFQAGVFGSSYNEQFF
V: TRBV5-1; size: .; D: TRBD2; J: TRBJ2-2; DNA: TGCGCCAGCAGATCTGGGTTAGCGGGAATCACCGGGGAGCTGTTTTTT; CDR3: CASRSGLAGITGELFF
V: TRBV6-2/TRBV6-3; size: .; D: .; J: TRBJ2-1; DNA: TGTGCCAGCAACCCCGGGACCCGGGCCTACAATGAGCAGTTCTTC; CDR3: CASNPGTRAYNEQFF
V: TRBV28; size: many; D: .; J: TRBJ2-5; DNA: TGTGCCAGCAGTTCTTTCCAAGAGACCCAGTACTTC; CDR3: CASSSFQETQYF
V: TRBV5-1; size: .; D: .; J: TRBJ2-3; DNA: TGCGCCAGCAGCCAGACAGGAGACACAGATACGCAGTATTTT; CDR3: CASSQTGDTDTQYF
V: TRBV20-1; size: once; D: .; J: TRBJ2-1; DNA: TGCAGTGCTAGAGGGGGGAGGGGGAGGAATGAGCAGTTCTTC; CDR3: CSARGGRGRNEQFF
V: TRBV5-6; size: .; D: .; J: TRBJ2-7; DNA: TGTGCCAGCAGCTCGCCCACAGCCGGATCCCTTTACGAGCAGTACTTC; CDR3: CASSSPTAGSLYEQYF
V: TRBV29-1; size: few; D: .; J: TRBJ2-2; DNA: TGCAGCGCCTCGTCCCAGGGTGGCACCGGGGAGCTGTTTTTT; CDR3: CSASSQGGTGELFF
V: TRBV20-1; size: few; D: .; J: TRBJ2-3; DNA: TGCAGTTCTGCTTTAGCCATCAGCAGCACAGATACGCAGTATTTT; CDR3: CSSALAISSTDTQYF
V: TRBV27; size: few; D: .; J: TRBJ2-4; DNA: TGTGCCAGCAGTTTGAACGGAAAAAACATTCAGTACTTC; CDR3: CASSLNGKNIQYF
V: TRBV11-2; size: .; D: .; J: TRBJ2-5; DNA: TGTGCCAGCAGCTTAGACGGTCCGGGAGTGGTAGGAGAGACCCAGTACTTC; CDR3: CASSLDGPGVVGETQYF
V: TRBV6-5; size: .; D: .; J: TRBJ2-2; DNA: TGTGCCAGCAGTTACTCCGGGCTCGCCGGGGAGATGTTTTTT; CDR3: CASSYSGLAGEMFF
V: TRBV7-8; size: .; D: .; J: TRBJ2-4; DNA: TGTGCCAGCAGCCGACAGGCAGGCGGAAACATTCAGTACTTC; CDR3: CASSRQAGGNIQYF
V: TRBV5-6; size: .; D: .; J: TRBJ2-1; DNA: TGTGCCAGCAGCTCGGCTCAGCAGTTCTTC; CDR3: CASSSAQQFF
V: TRBV3-1; size: .; D: TRBD2; J: TRBJ2-5; DNA: TGTGCCAGCAGCCAAGGCTTTCTAGCGGGAGTACAGGAGACCCAGTACTTC; CDR3: CASSQGFLAGVQETQYF
V: TRBV29-1; size: .; D: TRBD2; J: TRBJ2-1; DNA: TGCAGCGTTGCACGGGAGGGCCACCTTGACAATGAGCAGTTCTTC; CDR3: CSVAREGHLDNEQFF
V: TRBV12-3/TRBV12-4; size: few; D: .; J: TRBJ2-7; DNA: TGTGCCAGCAGTCCCCTGGTCGGGTACGAGCAGTACTTC; CDR3: CASSPLVGYEQYF
V: TRBV6-5; size: few; D: TRBD2; J: TRBJ2-3; DNA: TGTGCCAGCAGTTCCGGGACTAGCGGGGGCAGCACAGATACGCAGTATTTT; CDR3: CASSSGTSGGSTDTQYF
V: TRBV20-1; size: .; D: .; J: TRBJ2-1; DNA: TGCAGTGCTAGTGAGACCGGGGATGAGCAGTTCTTC; CDR3: CSASETGDEQFF
V: TRBV7-2; size: .; D: TRBD2; J: TRBJ2-1; DNA: TGTGCCAGCAGCTTAGAGCGGCTAGCGGGAGTAGGTGAGCAGTTCTTC; CDR3: CASSLERLAGVGEQFF
V: TRBV7-9; size: few; D: .; J: TRBJ2-2; DNA: TGTGCCAGCAGCTTATTTGAGACCGGGGAGCTGTTTTTT; CDR3: CASSLFETGELFF
V: TRBV5-1; size: few; D: TRBD2; J: TRBJ2-5; DNA: TGCGCCAGCAGCTCCAGCGGGATTGATGAGACCCAGTACTTC; CDR3: CASSSSGIDETQYF
V: TRBV27; size: few; D: TRBD2; J: TRBJ2-4; DNA: TGTGCCAGCAGCCCAGCCACCGGGACTAGCGCTACTATTCAGTACTTC; CDR3: CASSPATGTSATIQYF
V: TRBV7-9; size: few; D: .; J: TRBJ2-7; DNA: TGTGCCAGCAGCTTTCCCGTAGGGGAGCAGTACTTC; CDR3: CASSFPVGEQYF
V: TRBV20-1; size: few; D: TRBD1; J: TRBJ2-7; DNA: TGCAGTGCTAGAGGGGACAGGGGGAATTACGAGCAGTACTTC; CDR3: CSARGDRGNYEQYF
V: TRBV15; size: few; D: .; J: TRBJ2-1; DNA: TGTGCCACCAGCACGACAGGTTCGCAGTTCTTC; CDR3: CATSTTGSQFF
V: TRBV7-8; size: few; D: .; J: TRBJ2-1; DNA: TGTGCCAGCTCGCGGAACTCCTACAATGAGCAGTTCTTC; CDR3: CASSRNSYNEQFF
V: TRBV28; size: few; D: TRBD2; J: TRBJ2-1; DNA: TGTGCCAGCAGCCAGGCAGGGGCGGGAGGTTCCTACAATGAGCAGTTCTTC; CDR3: CASSQAGAGGSYNEQFF
V: TRBV20-1; size: .; D: TRBD1; J: TRBJ2-5; DNA: TGCAGTGCTAGAGCAGGGGGCAGGCGGGAGACCCAGTACTTC; CDR3: CSARAGGRRETQYF
V: TRBV5-8; size: .; D: .; J: TRBJ2-1; DNA: TGTGCCAGGGGCCCATTGCTGAGGGAGCAGTTCTTC; CDR3: CARGPLLREQFF
V: TRBV7-2; size: .; D: .; J: TRBJ2-2; DNA: TGTGCCAGCAGAATATCCGGGACGGTGAACACCGGGGAGCTGTTTTTT; CDR3: CASRISGTVNTGELFF
V: TRBV7-9; size: few; D: .; J: TRBJ2-4; DNA: TGTGCCAGCAGCTCCCTGATGGGCAAAAACATTCAGTACTTC; CDR3: CASSSLMGKNIQYF
V: TRBV12-3/TRBV12-4; size: .; D: TRBD2; J: TRBJ2-5; DNA: TGTGCCAGCAGAACGGGACTAGCGGGAGTTGAGACCCAGTACTTC; CDR3: CASRTGLAGVETQYF
V: TRBV5-6; size: .; D: .; J: TRBJ2-5; DNA: TGTGCCAGCAGCCCGGCCGGGACTTTTTCTGAGACCCAGTACTTC; CDR3: CASSPAGTFSETQYF
V: TRBV20-1; size: once; D: TRBD2; J: TRBJ2-1; DNA: TGCAGTGCTAGAGATCGGAGACTAGCGGGAGCCTCGGAGCAGTTCTTC; CDR3: CSARDRRLAGASEQFF
V: TRBV20-1; size: few; D: TRBD2; J: TRBJ2-1; DNA: TGCAGTGCTAGAATACCTCGGACTAGTAAAGGCAATGAGCAGTTCTTC; CDR3: CSARIPRTSKGNEQFF